This T cell receptor (beta chain) was found in a study of blood T cell repertoires in COVID-19. About the study: Samples representing acute and convalescent COVID-19 were sourced from the United States, Italy and Spain. T cells, B-cell-depleted T cells, or PBMCs provided the cDNA or gDNA that served as material.

This clone has a handful of counts. In the study's own analysis: Amplifying reference gene primers gave estimates of nucleated cell counts. The data were produced by immunoSEQ multiplex PCR, yet TCRdb's version contains in-frame clones alone and is incomplete. The V and J calls and clone size are taken from that table; D and trimming were inferred from the DNA. The data contain about 220,000 clones, 83% of them singletons. The V segment lost 4 bases and the J segment 3 bases; nucleotides outside the gene matches: 2. CDR1 and CDR2 (germline): SGHDN, FVKESK. The CDR3 length is 13 residues. This TCR was recovered from a woman in her 50s with acute or convalescent COVID-19. The sample taken for sequencing was peripheral blood. The chain carries TRBV14 and TRBJ1-2; 7 nucleotides agree with TRBD1. The CDR3 sequence: CASSRTGDYGYTF. DNA of the CDR3: TGTGCCAGCAGCCGCACAGGGGACTATGGCTACACCTTC.